This TCR beta chain was found in a study of cytomegalovirus exposure and HLA in healthy donors (dated by TCRdb to the late 2010s). A note on the overall study: According to a later analysis, the approximately 120 validation repertoires were produced on the same platform as the 700 or so repertoires of the first cohort. The aim of the study was to test whether cataloging public T cell receptors could identify signatures of past pathogen exposure. Besides the first cohort of around 700 subjects, a separate validation cohort made up of 120 different subjects was used. High-throughput TCR immunosequencing, statistical association of individual TCRs with disease status, and machine learning were combined to predict cytomegalovirus infection status. The paper's findings and limits, for the study overall: The classifier was reported to diagnose cytomegalovirus status with high specificity and sensitivity in both the original and validation cohorts. In vitro tests confirmed that a few of the cytomegalovirus-associated TCR beta chains recognize cytomegalovirus antigens. A total of 150 to 200 TCR beta chains were listed by the study as associated with cytomegalovirus. Of the cluster scores, around 95% were above 0 in a later analysis, which found that TCRs clustered in the first cohort also tended to co-occur in the approximately 130 validation repertoires. It was suggested by the authors that the approach could potentially be generalized to other disease states and immunological phenotypes. A later analysis had no HLA typing for the validation cohort, so co-occurrence there was scored across all 110 or so repertoires. While some public TCRs were present in many individuals, most TCR sequences turned up only very rarely across donors.

Concerning this clone itself: Its cognate antigen has yet to be identified. No much larger clone is present one base from it, and per-base qualities are unavailable.

The library was generated by the immunoSEQ multiplex PCR assay. Processing in the source paper ran as follows. A statistical classification framework was built for diagnosing cytomegalovirus status from the catalog of TCR beta chain sequences. Not all clones reach the TCRdb copy of this immuneACCESS table, which keeps in-frame sequences only. Checked studies attribute under half of the gap to unresolved V genes and leave the rest unexplained. For V, J and clone size, that table is used; D and trimming come from the DNA. This sample lists 110,000 or so clones; roughly nine tenths were detected once. The ten top clones hold around 4.1% of the sample. CDR1 and CDR2, looked up from the germline V gene, are SGHRS and YFSETQ. Relative to germline, V is 2 bases shorter and J is 6 bases shorter, with 11 bases between their ends. The CDR3 spans 14 residues, from the cysteine through the phenylalanine. Only the CDR3 DNA is retained, 42 bases long and in frame from the first base.

Separate from the roughly 630-subject first cohort, the validation cohort of 90 to 150 subjects was the group to which the donors belonged. The chain was built from TRBV5-1 and TRBJ1-4; 6 matching bases give a weak D call of TRBD1. This clonotype was obtained from a young woman in good health and CMV-seropositive. Material for sequencing was PBMCs. The DNA is TGCGCCAGCAGCTTTGCTGGGGGCGATGAAAAACTGTTTTTT. This is translated as CASSFAGGDEKLFF.